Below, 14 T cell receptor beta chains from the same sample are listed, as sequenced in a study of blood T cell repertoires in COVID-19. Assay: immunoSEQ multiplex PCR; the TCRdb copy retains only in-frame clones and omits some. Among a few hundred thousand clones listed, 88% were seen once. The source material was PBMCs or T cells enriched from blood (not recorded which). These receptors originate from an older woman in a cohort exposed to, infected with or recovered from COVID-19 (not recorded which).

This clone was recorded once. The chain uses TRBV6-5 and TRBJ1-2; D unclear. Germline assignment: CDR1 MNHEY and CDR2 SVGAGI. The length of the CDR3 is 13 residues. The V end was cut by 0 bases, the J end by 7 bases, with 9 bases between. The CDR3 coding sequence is TGTGCCAGCAGTTACTCGATGGCGGGTGGCTACACCTTC. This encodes CASSYSMAGGYTF.

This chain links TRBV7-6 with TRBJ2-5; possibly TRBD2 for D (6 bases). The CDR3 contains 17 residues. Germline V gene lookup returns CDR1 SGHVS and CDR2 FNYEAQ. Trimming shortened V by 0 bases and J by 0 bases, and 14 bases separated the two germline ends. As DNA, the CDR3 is TGTGCCAGCAGCTTAGCGTATAGCGGAGATTACCAAGAGACCCAGTACTTC. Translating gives CASSLAYSGDYQETQYF.

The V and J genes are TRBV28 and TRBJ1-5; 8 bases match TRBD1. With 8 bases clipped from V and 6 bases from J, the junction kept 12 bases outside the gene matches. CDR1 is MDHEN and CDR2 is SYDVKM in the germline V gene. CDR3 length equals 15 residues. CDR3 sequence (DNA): TGTGCCAGCGCATCTCAGGGGGCGTCGCGTCAGCCCCAGCATTTT. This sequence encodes CASASQGASRQPQHF.

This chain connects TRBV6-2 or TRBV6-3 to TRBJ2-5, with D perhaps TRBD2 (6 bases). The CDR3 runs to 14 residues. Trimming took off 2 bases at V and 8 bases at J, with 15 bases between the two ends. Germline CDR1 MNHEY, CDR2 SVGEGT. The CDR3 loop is CASSYPDPGGTQYF. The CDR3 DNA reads TGTGCCAGCAGTTACCCAGACCCCGGGGGAACCCAGTACTTC.

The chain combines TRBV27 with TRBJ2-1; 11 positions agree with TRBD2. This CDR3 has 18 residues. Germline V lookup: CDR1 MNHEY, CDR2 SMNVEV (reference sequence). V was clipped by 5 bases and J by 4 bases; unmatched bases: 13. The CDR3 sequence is CASSPYIAGGGRYNEQFF. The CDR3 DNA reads TGTGCCAGCAGTCCCTACATAGCGGGAGGGGGAAGGTACAATGAGCAGTTCTTC.

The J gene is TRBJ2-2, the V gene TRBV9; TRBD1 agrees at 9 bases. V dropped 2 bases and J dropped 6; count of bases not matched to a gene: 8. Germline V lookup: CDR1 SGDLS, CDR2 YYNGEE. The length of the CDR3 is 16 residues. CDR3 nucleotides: TGTGCCAGCAGCGTTACAGGGGGCGGTGTCGCCGGGGAGCTGTTTTTT. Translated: CASSVTGGGVAGELFF.

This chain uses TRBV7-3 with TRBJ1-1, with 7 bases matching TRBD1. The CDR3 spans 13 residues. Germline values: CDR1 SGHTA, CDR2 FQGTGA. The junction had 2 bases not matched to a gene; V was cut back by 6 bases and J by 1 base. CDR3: CASRGGPNTEAFF. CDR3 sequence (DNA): TGTGCCAGCAGAGGGGGCCCGAACACTGAAGCTTTCTTT.

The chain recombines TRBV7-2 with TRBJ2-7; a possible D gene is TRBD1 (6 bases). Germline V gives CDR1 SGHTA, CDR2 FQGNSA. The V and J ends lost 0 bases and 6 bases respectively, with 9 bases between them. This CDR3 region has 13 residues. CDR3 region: CASSLAAGAEQYF. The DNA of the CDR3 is TGTGCCAGCAGCTTAGCAGCAGGGGCCGAGCAGTACTTC.

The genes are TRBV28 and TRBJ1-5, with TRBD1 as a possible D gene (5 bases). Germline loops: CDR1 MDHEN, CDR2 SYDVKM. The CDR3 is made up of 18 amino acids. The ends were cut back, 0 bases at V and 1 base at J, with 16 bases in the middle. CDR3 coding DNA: TGTGCCAGCAGTTTATGGACAGCGCCCCGTATAAGCAATCAGCCCCAGCATTTT. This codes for CASSLWTAPRISNQPQHF. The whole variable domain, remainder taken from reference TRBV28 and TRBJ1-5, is DVKVTQSSRYLVKRTGEKVFLECVQDMDHENMFWYRQDPGLGLRLIYFSYDVKMKEKGDIPEGYSVSREKKERFSLILESASTNQTSMYLCASSLWTAPRISNQPQHFGDGTRLSIL.

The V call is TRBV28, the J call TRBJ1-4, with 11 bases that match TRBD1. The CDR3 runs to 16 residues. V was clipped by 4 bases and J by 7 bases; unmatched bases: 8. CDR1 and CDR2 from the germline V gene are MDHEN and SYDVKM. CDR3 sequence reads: CASSSPPGTGGEKLFF. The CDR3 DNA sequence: TGTGCCAGCAGTTCCCCCCCCGGGACAGGGGGTGAAAAACTGTTTTTT.

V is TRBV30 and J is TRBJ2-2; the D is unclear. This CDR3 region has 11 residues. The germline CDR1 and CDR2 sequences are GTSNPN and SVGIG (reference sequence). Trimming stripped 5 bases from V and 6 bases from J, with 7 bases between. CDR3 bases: TGTGCCTGGTATTTAGCCGGGGAGCTGTTTTTT. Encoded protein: CAWYLAGELFF. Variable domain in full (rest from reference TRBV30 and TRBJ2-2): SQTIHQWPATLVQPVGSPLSLECTVEGTSNPNLYWYRQAAGRGLQLLFYSVGIGQISSEVPQNLSASRPQDRQFILSSKKLLLSDSGFYLCAWYLAGELFFGEGSRLTVL.

This CDR3 is CASSTRQGLDTDTQYF. In DNA form, the CDR3 reads TGTGCCAGCTCAACAAGACAGGGCCTGGACACAGATACGCAGTATTTT. J is TRBJ2-3 and V is TRBV18; the match to TRBD1 covers 7 bases. This CDR3 has 16 residues. Germline loops: CDR1 KGHSH, CDR2 LQKENI. The J segment lost 2 bases and the V segment lost 5 bases, leaving 10 bases of the junction unmatched.

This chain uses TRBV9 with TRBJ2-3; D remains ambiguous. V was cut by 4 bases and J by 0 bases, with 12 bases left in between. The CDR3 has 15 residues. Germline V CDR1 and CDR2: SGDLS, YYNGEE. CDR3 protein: CASSSPSASTDTQYF. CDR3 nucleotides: TGTGCCAGCAGCTCGCCAAGCGCGAGCACAGATACGCAGTATTTT.

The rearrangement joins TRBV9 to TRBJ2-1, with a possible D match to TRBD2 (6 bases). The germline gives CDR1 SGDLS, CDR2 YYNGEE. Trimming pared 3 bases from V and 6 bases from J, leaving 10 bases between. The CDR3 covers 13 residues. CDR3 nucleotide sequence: TGTGCCAGCAGCGCCCGACTAGTCAATGAGCAGTTCTTC. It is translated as CASSARLVNEQFF.